Presented here are 29 T cell receptor beta chains from one specimen sequenced in a study of cytomegalovirus exposure and HLA in healthy donors. The PCR contained 60 Vbeta and 13 Jbeta primers. Method: immunoSEQ multiplex PCR; TCRdb's copy keeps in-frame clones and lacks some. The table includes around 130,000 clones, roughly 88% detected once. The sequenced sample consisted of PBMCs. The source of these receptors is a boy aged 5-17 years in good health and CMV-seronegative.

J is TRBJ2-4 and V is TRBV5-1, with D perhaps matching TRBD2 (6 bases). Trimming stripped 0 bases from V and 1 base from J, with 23 bases between. The length of the CDR3 is 20 residues. Germline assignment: CDR1 SGHRS and CDR2 YFSETQ. The CDR3 bases are TGCGCCAGCAGCTTGGGTCAGGGTAGGGACTGGAGCCGGGCCAAAAACATTCAGTACTTC. Its translation: CASSLGQGRDWSRAKNIQYF.

The J gene is TRBJ1-4, the V gene TRBV6-5; weak D call: TRBD1 (5 bases). V lost 0 bases and J 7 bases, leaving 9 bases between the germline ends. CDR1 and CDR2 from the germline V gene are MNHEY and SVGAGI. This CDR3 spans 14 amino acids. Written as DNA, the CDR3 is TGTGCCAGCAGTTACTCTCGGACATCTGAAAAACTGTTTTTT. Amino acids: CASSYSRTSEKLFF.

This sequence joins TRBV9 and TRBJ1-1; 8 positions match TRBD1. J lost 1 base, V lost 3 bases, and 11 bases had no gene match. Germline V lookup: CDR1 SGDLS, CDR2 YYNGEE. The length of the CDR3 is 17 residues. The CDR3 reads CASSADQTGATNTEAFF. The CDR3, as DNA: TGTGCCAGCAGCGCGGACCAGACAGGGGCTACGAACACTGAAGCTTTCTTT.

V gene TRBV7-9 combines with J gene TRBJ1-2, with 9 bases fitting TRBD1. CDR1 and CDR2 (germline): SEHNR, FQNEAQ (reference sequence). J lost 1 base, V lost 5 bases, and 14 bases had no gene match. The CDR3 length is 18 residues. The CDR3 sequence: CASSPQPGTGNSNYGYTF. The DNA for the CDR3 is TGTGCCAGCAGCCCACAACCCGGGACAGGGAATAGTAACTATGGCTACACCTTC.

V gene TRBV2 combines with J gene TRBJ1-2, with D possibly TRBD1 on 6 matching bases. The CDR3 totals 13 residues. Trimming removed 1 base at V and 6 bases at J, with 9 bases between. The germline CDR1 and CDR2 sequences are SNHLY and FYNNEI. The CDR3 loop reads CASSEEGVNGYTF. The CDR3 DNA reads TGTGCCAGCAGTGAAGAGGGGGTAAATGGCTACACCTTC. Complete variable domain (other parts from reference TRBV2 and TRBJ1-2): EPEVTQTPSHQVTQMGQEVILRCVPISNHLYFYWYRQILGQKVEFLVSFYNNEISEKSEIFDDQFSVERPDGSNFTLKIRSTKLEDSAMYFCASSEEGVNGYTFGSGTRLTVV.

The V call is TRBV29-1, the J call TRBJ2-1; a weak D match, TRBD2 (5 bases). Germline lookup yields CDR1 SQVTM and CDR2 ANQGSEA. This CDR3 contains 12 residues. V dropped 4 bases and J dropped 7 bases, with 11 bases sitting between them. The CDR3 region is CSVVASGNEQFF. The DNA of the CDR3 is TGCAGCGTTGTCGCTTCGGGGAATGAGCAGTTCTTC.

This rearrangement joins TRBV4-3 to TRBJ2-5; 7 nucleotides match TRBD2. CDR1 is LGHNA and CDR2 is YSLEER in the germline V gene. The CDR3 is 13 amino acids. The V segment lost 4 bases and the J segment 7 bases; nucleotides outside the gene matches: 6. CDR3 loop: CASSLGREGTQYF. The CDR3 bases are TGCGCCAGCAGCCTGGGAAGGGAGGGGACCCAGTACTTC.

The gene calls are TRBV19 and TRBJ2-2; no firm D call. V was trimmed by 8 bases and J by 2 bases, leaving 3 bases between them. Germline lookup yields CDR1 LNHDA and CDR2 SQIVND (reference sequence). The CDR3 is 11 amino acids. The DNA for the CDR3 is TGTGCCAGTCGTAACACCGGGGAGCTGTTTTTT. Protein: CASRNTGELFF. Full variable domain (outside the CDR3, taken from reference TRBV19 and TRBJ2-2): DGGITQSPKYLFRKEGQNVTLSCEQNLNHDAMYWYRQDPGQGLRLIYYSQIVNDFQKGDIAEGYSVSREKKESFPLTVTSAQKNPTAFYLCASRNTGELFFGEGSRLTVL.

The V gene is TRBV27, the J gene TRBJ1-6; D call uncertain. V was cut by 7 bases and J by 18 bases, with 10 bases left in between. There are 9 residues in the CDR3. Per the germline V gene, CDR1 is MNHEY and CDR2 is SMNVEV (reference sequence). In DNA, the CDR3 is TGTGCCAGCAAGAGCTTTAGCCACTTT. Translation: CASKSFSHF.

This sequence joins TRBV7-9 and TRBJ1-6; D is possibly TRBD1 (6 bases). From germline, CDR1 is SEHNR and CDR2 FQNEAQ (reference sequence). The CDR3 extends over 13 amino acids. V lost 6 bases and J lost 9, with 12 bases in between. CDR3 sequence: CASSQQGFSPLHF. The CDR3 DNA sequence: TGTGCCAGCAGTCAACAGGGTTTTTCACCCCTCCACTTT.

DNA of the CDR3: TGCGCCAGCAGCCTGGGGCTTGGGCTGGGTCAAGAGACCCAGTACTTC. The encoded protein is CASSLGLGLGQETQYF. The genes are TRBV5-1 and TRBJ2-5; D might be TRBD1 (5 bases). Germline values: CDR1 SGHRS, CDR2 YFSETQ. Deletions cut 4 bases from V and 2 bases from J, with 18 bases between. The CDR3 is 16 residues long.

This chain links TRBV6-5 with TRBJ2-5, with a tentative D call TRBD1 (5 bases). The DNA end is more similar to TRBJ2-7, so the J call may be wrong. CDR3 length equals 14 residues. The germline gives CDR1 MNHEY, CDR2 SVGAGI. The CDR3: CASSYSYRPHEQYF. The CDR3 region has the DNA TGTGCCAGCAGTTACTCTTACAGGCCCCACGAGCAGTACTTC.

V usage is TRBV14 and J usage is TRBJ1-1; possible D gene TRBD1, 6 bases. Germline V lookup: CDR1 SGHDN, CDR2 FVKESK. V lost 2 bases, J lost 1 base, and 11 bases lay in between. The CDR3 sequence is 15 residues long. CDR3 bases: TGTGCCAGCAGCCAACATACAGGGCCGAACACTGAAGCTTTCTTT. Amino acid sequence: CASSQHTGPNTEAFF.

The V gene is TRBV7-2, the J gene TRBJ2-1, with TRBD2 matching 7 bases. Germline assignment: CDR1 SGHTA and CDR2 FQGNSA. The CDR3 is made up of 15 amino acids. Trimming removed 6 bases from V and 8 bases from J; junction bases left unmatched: 13. CDR3: CASRAVGGSRDEQFF. The CDR3 DNA is TGTGCCAGCAGGGCAGTCGGCGGGAGTAGGGATGAGCAGTTCTTC. Looking up the rest from reference TRBV7-2 and TRBJ2-1 gives the full variable domain: GAGVSQSPSNKVTEKGKDVELRCDPISGHTALYWYRQSLGQGLEFLIYFQGNSAPDKSGLPSDRFSAERTGGSVSTLTIQRTQQEDSAVYLCASRAVGGSRDEQFFGPGTRLTVL.

This clone has a handful of counts. The gene calls are TRBV7-9 and TRBJ1-2; D uncertain. This CDR3 region has 13 residues. Germline-derived CDR1 and CDR2 are SEHNR and FQNEAQ (reference sequence). V dropped 5 bases and J dropped 3 bases, with 10 bases sitting between them. The CDR3 DNA reads as TGTGCCAGCAGCCAAACAGACCACTATGGCTACACCTTC. Translation: CASSQTDHYGYTF. Based on the CDR3 plus reference TRBV7-9 and TRBJ1-2, the full variable domain is DTGVSQNPRHKITKRGQNVTFRCDPISEHNRLYWYRQTLGQGPEFLTYFQNEAQLEKSRLLSDRFSAERPKGSFSTLEIQRTEQGDSAMYLCASSQTDHYGYTFGSGTRLTVV.

In its sample, this clone was seen a few times. The chain recombines TRBV10-3 with TRBJ1-5, with 7 nucleotides matching TRBD1. The CDR3 extends over 13 amino acids. CDR1 and CDR2 from the germline V gene are ENHRY and SYGVKD. The trim removed 11 bases at V and 3 bases at J, leaving 7 bases unmatched. The CDR3 region is CASRGQNNQPQHF. CDR3 bases: TGTGCCTCACGGGGACAGAACAATCAGCCCCAGCATTTT.

V usage is TRBV9 and J usage is TRBJ2-5; D remains unclear. Germline CDR1 and CDR2: SGDLS and YYNGEE. CDR3 length: 14 amino acids. The V end was cut by 0 bases, the J end by 1 base, with 7 bases between. DNA for the CDR3: TGTGCCAGCAGCGTAGAGACGGGCCAAGAGACCCAGTACTTC. Translated, it gives CASSVETGQETQYF.

This chain uses TRBV5-1 with TRBJ2-5; 11 bases fit TRBD1. The CDR3 contains 15 residues. CDR1 is SGHRS and CDR2 is YFSETQ in the germline V gene. V dropped 0 bases and J dropped 5; count of bases not matched to a gene: 3. The chain's CDR3 is CASSLGTGGWETQYF. DNA of the CDR3: TGCGCCAGCAGCTTGGGGACAGGGGGCTGGGAGACCCAGTACTTC.

This chain's CDR3 is CASSQEIRSGYEQYF. The CDR3 nucleotides are TGCGCCAGCAGCCAAGAGATTAGGAGCGGCTACGAGCAGTACTTC. This chain joins TRBV4-3 and TRBJ2-7; a weak D match, TRBD2 (5 bases). This CDR3 comprises 15 residues. V was cut by 0 bases and J by 3 bases, with 12 bases left in between. Looked up from germline, CDR1 is LGHNA and CDR2 is YSLEER.

The J gene is TRBJ1-2, the V gene TRBV18, with a weak D call TRBD1 (5 bases). The germline gives CDR1 KGHSH, CDR2 LQKENI. V dropped 2 bases and J dropped 4 bases, with 11 bases sitting between them. The CDR3 consists of 14 residues. The CDR3 DNA reads TGTGCCAGCTCACCAGTCGAAAGGGGCTATGGCTACACCTTC. It translates to CASSPVERGYGYTF.

The V and J genes are TRBV4-3 and TRBJ2-7, with 9 positions matching TRBD1. Trimming at V came to 3 bases and at J to 5 bases, leaving 8 bases not matched to a gene. The CDR3 loop spans 15 amino acids. Germline lookup yields CDR1 LGHNA and CDR2 YSLEER. CDR3 in amino acids: CASSQNTGGVDEQYF. The CDR3 nucleotides are TGCGCCAGCAGCCAGAATACAGGGGGCGTGGACGAGCAGTACTTC.

The chain has TRBV18 and TRBJ1-1; the D is unclear. V gave up 4 bases and J gave up 4 bases, with 16 bases separating them. The V gene's germline CDR1 is KGHSH and CDR2 LQKENI. The CDR3 is 15 amino acids. CDR3 sequence (DNA): TGTGCCAGCTCACGTGGACTCCTGGAGGGCACTGAAGCTTTCTTT. Amino acid sequence: CASSRGLLEGTEAFF.

This chain links TRBV4-3 with TRBJ2-7; D unresolved. From germline, CDR1 is LGHNA and CDR2 YSLEER. The CDR3 runs to 15 residues. V dropped 0 bases and J dropped 1 base, with 10 bases sitting between them. Written as DNA, the CDR3 is TGCGCCAGCAGCCAAGATCGACACGTTTCCTACGAGCAGTACTTC. Encoded protein: CASSQDRHVSYEQYF.

This rearrangement joins TRBV19 to TRBJ2-2, with D unresolved. CDR3 length: 14 residues. Germline lookup yields CDR1 LNHDA and CDR2 SQIVND (reference sequence). V was cut by 10 bases and J by 1 base, with 13 bases left in between. The chain's CDR3 is CATPALGNTGELFF. DNA for the CDR3: TGTGCCACTCCCGCTCTAGGGAACACCGGGGAGCTGTTTTTT.

The chain uses TRBV18 and TRBJ2-4; 7 bases fit TRBD1. The germline CDR1 and CDR2 sequences are KGHSH and LQKENI. The CDR3 has 18 residues. J gave up 0 bases and V 0 bases, and 8 bases lay outside the gene matches. In nucleotides, the CDR3 is TGTGCCAGCTCACCACCGGGACAGATGATTCGAGCCAAAAACATTCAGTACTTC. Amino acid sequence: CASSPPGQMIRAKNIQYF.

This clone showed up just a few times. J is TRBJ1-5 and V is TRBV4-3; D not certain. Trimming removed 0 bases at V and 2 bases at J, with 8 bases between. The germline CDR1 and CDR2 sequences are LGHNA and YSLEER. The CDR3 is made up of 15 amino acids. The CDR3 DNA reads TGCGCCAGCAGCCAAGAGAAGGGAGGCAATCAGCCCCAGCATTTT. This gives the protein CASSQEKGGNQPQHF.

This chain uses TRBV6-1 with TRBJ2-7; perhaps TRBD1 as D (6 bases). The germline V gene encodes CDR1 MNHNS and CDR2 SASEGT. CDR3 length: 14 residues. V dropped 7 bases and J dropped 1 base, with 14 bases sitting between them. CDR3 bases: TGTGCCAGCACCATCCGGACAGCTTCCTACGAGCAGTACTTC. As protein: CASTIRTASYEQYF.

This chain joins TRBV5-4 and TRBJ1-1, with a weak D call TRBD1 (6 bases). V lost 4 bases and J lost 3, with 16 bases in between. The germline CDR1 and CDR2 sequences are SGHNT and YYREEE (reference sequence). The CDR3 has 15 amino acids. The CDR3 sequence: CASSPPGGAYTEAFF. The CDR3, as DNA: TGTGCCAGCAGCCCCCCCGGGGGGGCTTACACTGAAGCTTTCTTT.

V and J are TRBV13 and TRBJ2-7; 7 positions match TRBD1. The germline CDR1 and CDR2 sequences are PRHDT and FYEKMQ (reference sequence). This CDR3 comprises 16 residues. V trimming: 4 bases; J trimming: 4 bases; junction bases outside the gene matches: 13. CDR3 sequence reads: CASSSIGLTGMYEQYF. In nucleotides, the CDR3 is TGTGCCAGCAGCTCAATAGGCCTGACAGGGATGTACGAGCAGTACTTC.